This T cell receptor beta chain was captured by sequencing in a study of vaccination effects on CD4 cells after COVID-19. Points from the study as a whole: Late post-vaccination, clones induced by infection and those induced by vaccine underwent marked clonal contraction.

This clone was found a few times. No antigen is known for it. Pools of viral peptides were used by the ViraFEST assay to expand antigen-specific CD4+ T cells ahead of sequencing. Isolation of CD4+ T cells took place after ten to eleven days of culture. Cultivation was performed at approximately 2.1 million PBMC per well with about 9.6 IU/ml IL-2 and 9.5 to 10 ug/ml peptides added. The germline V gene encodes CDR1 KGHSH and CDR2 LQKENI. This CDR3 spans 12 amino acids. With 5 bases removed from V and 5 bases from J, the gap between germline ends came to 9 bases. TCRdb keeps only in-frame clones here, not all; method: immunoSEQ multiplex PCR. The table lists about 60,000 clones, roughly 79% of them singletons.

The chain employs TRBV18 and TRBJ1-2, with TRBD1 as a possible D gene (5 bases). This clonotype was sampled from a human donor who received a COVID-19 vaccine. The specimen was CD4+ T cells from PBMCs cultured with HCoV-229E spike peptides, collected before COVID-19 vaccination. DNA for the CDR3: TGTGCCAGCTCAGAAGAGGGGTATGGCTACACCTTC. Protein: CASSEEGYGYTF.